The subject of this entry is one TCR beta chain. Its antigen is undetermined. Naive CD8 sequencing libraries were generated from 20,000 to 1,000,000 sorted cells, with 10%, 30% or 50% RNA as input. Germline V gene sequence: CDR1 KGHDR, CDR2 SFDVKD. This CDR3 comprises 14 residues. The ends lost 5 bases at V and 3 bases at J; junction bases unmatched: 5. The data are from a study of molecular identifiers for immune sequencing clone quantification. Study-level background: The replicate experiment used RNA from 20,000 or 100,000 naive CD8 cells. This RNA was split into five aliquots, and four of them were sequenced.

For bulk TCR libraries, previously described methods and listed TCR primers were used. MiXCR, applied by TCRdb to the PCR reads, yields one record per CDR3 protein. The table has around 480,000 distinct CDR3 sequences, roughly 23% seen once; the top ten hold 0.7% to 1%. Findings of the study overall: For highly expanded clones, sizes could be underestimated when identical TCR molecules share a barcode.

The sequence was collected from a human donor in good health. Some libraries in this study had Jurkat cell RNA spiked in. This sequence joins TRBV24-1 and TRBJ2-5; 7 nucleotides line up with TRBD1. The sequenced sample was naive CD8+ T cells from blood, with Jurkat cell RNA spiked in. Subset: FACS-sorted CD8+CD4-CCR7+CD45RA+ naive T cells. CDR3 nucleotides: TGTGCCACCAGTGGCCCCGGGACAGAAGAGACCCAGTACTTC. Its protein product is CATSGPGTEETQYF.